A single sample gave rise to the 24 T cell receptor beta chains below, sequenced in a study of T cells in women clearing cervical HPV infection. TCRdb's copy holds only in-frame clones and misses some; the assay was immunoSEQ multiplex PCR. The sample shows under 45,000 clones, and about 6.8% sits with its ten largest clones. The sample consisted of blood buffy coat. The receptor source for this set is a woman aged 18 to 75 with a cervical HPV16 infection that either progressed to CIN3+ or cleared (not recorded which).

On this clone: Coverage ceases 3 residues before the CDR3 finishes, and the germline J gene fills in the end. Other DNA sequences from this sample encode an identical CDR3 as well. This chain joins TRBV19 and TRBJ1-1; D not certain. The CDR3 covers 14 residues. Per germline, CDR1 LNHDA and CDR2 SQIVND (reference sequence). The CDR3 bases that were read are TGTGCCAGTAGTATAGTAGGGCAGAAAGAGACC. It is translated as CASSIVGQKET. The complete CDR3 sequence is CASSIVGQKETAFF.

For this clone: Read sequence stops 3 residues before the CDR3 end, and the germline J gene provides the missing end. This chain links TRBV11-3 with TRBJ2-1; 8 nucleotides agree with TRBD1. The V gene's germline CDR1 is SGHNT and CDR2 YENEEA. There are 14 residues in the CDR3. With 4 bases clipped from V and 8 bases from J, the junction kept 7 bases outside the gene matches. CDR3 bases read: TGTGCCAGCAGCTCTTTGACAGGGGCCGATGAG. As protein: CASSSLTGADE. The entire CDR3 protein is CASSSLTGADEQFF.

Notes on this clone: The read finishes 3 residues shy of the CDR3 end, and the germline J gene is used to complete it. V gene TRBV12-3 or TRBV12-4 combines with J gene TRBJ1-2; D perhaps matches TRBD1 (6 bases). The length of the CDR3 is 11 residues. V shed 6 bases and J shed 6 bases, with 8 bases lying between them. Incomplete CDR3 DNA: TGTGCCAGCAGCGAGGGGGATGGC. It yields the protein CASSEGDG. The entire CDR3 sequence reads CASSEGDGYTF.

On this clone: The sequence runs out 3 residues before the end of the CDR3; the remainder is reconstructed from the germline J gene. V gene TRBV20-1 combines with J gene TRBJ2-1; a weak D match, TRBD1 (6 bases). Trimming cost V 0 bases and J 4 bases, with 7 bases left between them. The CDR3 extends over 13 amino acids. Germline V gene lookup returns CDR1 DFQATT and CDR2 SNEGSKA (reference sequence). CDR3 DNA (partial): TGCAGTGCTAGAGATGACAGGTACAATGAG. Its translation is CSARDDRYNE. The whole CDR3 region reads CSARDDRYNEQFF.

A remark on this clone: The read falls 3 residues short of the CDR3 end, and the missing part is taken from the germline J gene. The V gene is TRBV19, the J gene TRBJ1-5; tentative D call: TRBD1 (5 bases). Germline V gene sequence: CDR1 LNHDA, CDR2 SQIVND (reference sequence). This CDR3 is 17 amino acids long. V shed 6 bases and J shed 7 bases, with 25 bases lying between them. CDR3 region: CASSTPVSSGGTQPQHF. Partial CDR3 DNA: TGTGCCAGTAGCACTCCTGTGTCCTCCGGGGGGACGCAGCCC.

As to this clone: The read halts 3 residues ahead of the CDR3 end, with the missing end drawn from the germline J gene. The chain links TRBV19 to TRBJ1-4; 8 nucleotides line up with TRBD1. Per germline, CDR1 LNHDA and CDR2 SQIVND (reference sequence). The CDR3 runs 15 residues. CDR3 DNA (partial): TGTGCCAGTAGTTATCAGGGGGCGCGAAATTCACCA. Translating it yields CASSYQGARNSP. The whole CDR3 is CASSYQGARNSPLFF.

The covered CDR3 bases are TGTGCCAGCAGCTTGTGGGACACCAGCTCCTACGAG. It specifies CASSLWDTSSYE. The CDR3 in its entirety is CASSLWDTSSYEQYF. This rearrangement joins TRBV5-5 to TRBJ2-7; D might be TRBD1 (6 bases). The read ends 3 residues early relative to the CDR3; the germline J gene fills the gap. The germline V and J ends were trimmed by 1 base and 0 bases, with 11 bases remaining between them. The CDR3 extends over 15 amino acids. Germline CDR1 SGHKS, CDR2 YYEKEE (reference sequence).

Comment on this clone: The read ends 3 residues shy of where the CDR3 ends; the end is completed using the germline J gene. This sequence joins TRBV19 and TRBJ2-2, with D perhaps matching TRBD1 (6 bases). In germline, CDR1 is LNHDA, CDR2 SQIVND (reference sequence). This CDR3 contains 13 residues. The CDR3 bases that were read are TGTGCCAGTATCGGACAGATCAATTCACCG. It is translated as CASIGQINSP. The CDR3 in full is CASIGQINSPLFF.

Worth noting for this clone: Read data end 3 residues before the CDR3 end; the end is taken from the germline J gene. The chain uses TRBV11-1 and TRBJ2-1; the match to TRBD2 covers 12 bases. Per the germline V gene, CDR1 is SGHAT and CDR2 is FQDESV (reference sequence). The CDR3 loop spans 14 amino acids. The V segment lost 6 bases and the J segment 4 bases; nucleotides outside the gene matches: 1. The CDR3 loop is CASRGLAGYNEQFF. The CDR3 DNA, read in part, is TGTGCCAGCAGGGGACTAGCGGGTTACAATGAG.

As concerns this clone: The DNA ends 3 residues before the CDR3 does, and the rest of the CDR3 is filled in from the germline J gene. The chain joins TRBV6-1 to TRBJ1-4; weak D call: TRBD1 (5 bases). Trimming left V 1 base short and J 6 bases short, with 12 bases between. Germline V lookup: CDR1 MNHNS, CDR2 SASEGT. There are 15 residues in the CDR3. The part of the CDR3 DNA that was read is TGTGCCAGCAGTGAAGACGTAGGAGGGGATGAAAAA. Residues: CASSEDVGGDEK. The CDR3, in full, reads CASSEDVGGDEKLFF.

In the case of this clone: The CDR3 end is not reached by the read, which stops 3 residues before it; the germline J gene fills it in. The V gene is TRBV5-4, the J gene TRBJ2-7; TRBD2 matches 7 bases. This CDR3 contains 15 residues. Germline assignment: CDR1 SGHNT and CDR2 YYREEE (reference sequence). Trimming removed 2 bases from V and 1 base from J; junction bases left unmatched: 6. CDR3 bases read: TGTGCCAGCAGCTTTGGGGAGGGGTCATCCTACGAG. This codes for CASSFGEGSSYE. The complete CDR3 protein is CASSFGEGSSYEQYF.

As concerns this clone: The read comes to an end 3 residues before the CDR3 does, leaving the germline J gene to fill in the end. The chain links TRBV2 to TRBJ2-4, with D possibly TRBD1 on 5 matching bases. The CDR3 runs 14 residues. Germline V CDR1 and CDR2: SNHLY, FYNNEI. The CDR3 is CASTPPDNQETQYF. Incomplete CDR3 DNA: TGTGCCAGCACCCCCCCGGACAACCAAGAGACT.

As to this clone: The read terminates 3 residues before the CDR3 end, so the remaining end is supplied by the germline J gene. The rearrangement joins TRBV28 to TRBJ1-2; no clear D. The CDR3 contains 16 residues. Per germline, CDR1 MDHEN and CDR2 SYDVKM. The covered CDR3 bases are TGTGCCAGCAGTGCCGAACTAGCGGGAGGATACAATGAC. As protein: CASSAELAGGYND. The full CDR3 reads CASSAELAGGYNDYTF.

The CDR3 protein is CASSLAGGGDEQYF. The part of the CDR3 DNA that was read is TGTGCCAGCAGCTTGGCCGGTGGGGGGGACGAG. The chain joins TRBV5-6 to TRBJ2-7; 7 bases are a match to TRBD2. The read ends 3 residues early relative to the CDR3; the germline J gene fills the gap. CDR3 length: 14 residues. V was pared by 0 bases and J by 5 bases, with 5 bases of the junction left unmatched. The germline V gene has CDR1 SGHDT and CDR2 YYEEEE. Drawing the rest from reference TRBV5-6 and TRBJ2-7, the complete variable domain is DAGVTQSPTHLIKTRGQQVTLRCSPKSGHDTVSWYQQALGQGPQFIFQYYEEEERQRGNFPDRFSGHQFPNYSSELNVNALLLGDSALYLCASSLAGGGDEQYFGPGTRLTVT.

In the case of this clone: The read terminates 3 residues before the CDR3 end, so the remaining end is supplied by the germline J gene. The chain joins TRBV5-1 to TRBJ1-5; the match to TRBD1 covers 7 bases. Germline V CDR1 and CDR2: SGHRS, YFSETQ. Unmatched junction bases numbered 4, after V lost 4 bases and J lost 3 bases. CDR3 length: 14 residues. The CDR3 loop reads CASSPTGDNQPQHF. Incomplete CDR3 DNA: TGCGCCAGCAGCCCTACAGGGGACAATCAGCCC.

A word on this clone: The read ends 3 residues before the CDR3 terminus; that terminus is restored from the germline J gene. The V call is TRBV7-2, the J call TRBJ1-1; 7 positions agree with TRBD1. The germline CDR1 and CDR2 sequences are SGHTA and FQGNSA. The CDR3 runs 14 residues. V gave up 5 bases and J gave up 5 bases; unmatched junction bases: 8. The CDR3 is CASSPNRGGTEAFF. The part of the CDR3 DNA that was read is TGTGCCAGCAGCCCAAACAGGGGAGGGACTGAA.

In the case of this clone: The CDR3 end falls 3 residues outside the read, so it is completed with the germline J gene. The rearrangement joins TRBV5-4 to TRBJ2-1; possible D gene TRBD1, 6 bases. V was trimmed by 4 bases and J by 5 bases, leaving 7 bases between them. This CDR3 has 12 amino acids. Germline loops: CDR1 SGHNT, CDR2 YYREEE (reference sequence). CDR3 protein: CASSRTDNEQFF. The DNA read from the CDR3 is TGTGCCAGCAGCAGGACAGACAATGAG.

On this clone itself: Read coverage stops 3 residues before the CDR3 terminus; the germline J gene supplies the remainder. The chain links TRBV5-8 to TRBJ1-2; D unresolved. Looked up from germline, CDR1 is SGHTS and CDR2 is YDEGEE. This CDR3 has 11 residues. Trimming took 4 bases from V and 5 from J, leaving 6 bases between them. The CDR3 reads CASSPVYGYTF. CDR3 DNA (partial): TGTGCCAGCAGCCCTGTGTATGGC.

This CDR3 reads CASSGTSGRIYDYTF. The sequenced CDR3 bases are TGTGCCAGCAGCGGGACTAGCGGGAGGATCTACGAC. J is TRBJ1-2 and V is TRBV7-9, with D possibly TRBD1 on 5 matching bases. Read coverage stops 3 residues before the CDR3 terminus; the germline J gene supplies the remainder. CDR3 length equals 15 residues. Germline loops: CDR1 SEHNR, CDR2 FQNEAQ (reference sequence).

Of note for this clone: The read falls 3 residues short of the CDR3 end, and the missing part is taken from the germline J gene. The gene calls are TRBV14 and TRBJ2-2, with D possibly being TRBD1 (5 bases). Trimming cost V 2 bases and J 6 bases, with 7 bases left between them. There are 13 residues in the CDR3. CDR1 and CDR2 (germline): SGHDN, FVKESK. CDR3 DNA (partial): TGTGCCAGCAGCCAAAGGGGCCCCGGGGAG. It encodes CASSQRGPGE. The full CDR3 protein is CASSQRGPGELFF.

As concerns this clone: The read halts 3 residues ahead of the CDR3 end, with the missing end drawn from the germline J gene. The chain recombines TRBV18 with TRBJ1-4; TRBD1 aligns across 8 bases. There are 16 residues in the CDR3. Germline CDR1 and CDR2: KGHSH and LQKENI. The CDR3 is CASSPLPGQGNSPLFF. The sequenced CDR3 bases are TGTGCCAGCTCACCACTCCCCGGACAGGGTAATTCACCA.

As for this clone: From the germline J gene comes the end of the CDR3, since the read stops 3 residues before it. V is TRBV7-3 and J is TRBJ2-4; possibly TRBD2 for D (5 bases). Per the germline V gene, CDR1 is SGHTA and CDR2 is FQGTGA. V lost 2 bases, J lost 6 bases, and 11 bases lay in between. The CDR3 is 14 residues long. CDR3 loop: CASSLDGDGNIQYF. The sequenced part of the CDR3 DNA is TGTGCCAGCAGCTTAGACGGGGATGGAAACATT.

Of note for this clone: The read terminates 3 residues before the CDR3 end, so the remaining end is supplied by the germline J gene. The chain couples TRBV20-1 to TRBJ1-3; 7 bases are a match to TRBD1. CDR1 and CDR2 from the germline V gene are DFQATT and SNEGSKA (reference sequence). CDR3 length equals 16 residues. V lost 4 bases and J lost 0; bases outside the gene matches: 9. The sequenced part of the CDR3 DNA is TGCAGTGCTAACCCGAAGGGGGCCCCCTCTGGAAACACC. It is translated as CSANPKGAPSGNT. The whole CDR3 protein reads CSANPKGAPSGNTIYF.

Concerning this clone: With the read ending 3 residues before the CDR3 end, the germline J gene is used to fill in that end. V usage is TRBV7-9 and J usage is TRBJ1-5, with 9 bases that match TRBD1. The CDR3 totals 15 residues. J lost 4 bases, V lost 1 base, and 2 bases had no gene match. Germline-derived CDR1 and CDR2 are SEHNR and FQNEAQ (reference sequence). The DNA read from the CDR3 is TGTGCCAGCAGCTTAGGGACAGGGGTTAATCAGCCC. Amino acid sequence: CASSLGTGVNQP. The entire CDR3 is CASSLGTGVNQPQHF.